The 14 T cell receptor beta chains below were found in one sample sequenced in a study of cytomegalovirus exposure and HLA in healthy donors. The PCR made use of 60 Vbeta and 13 Jbeta primers. Sequenced by immunoSEQ multiplex PCR; TCRdb stores in-frame clones only, minus some. The sample holds around 100,000 clones, roughly four fifths seen once. Sequenced input: PBMCs. These receptors all come from a man aged 30 to 45 in good health and CMV-seropositive.

V is TRBV27 and J is TRBJ2-3; perhaps TRBD1 as D (7 bases). V dropped 6 bases and J dropped 0 bases, with 10 bases sitting between them. CDR1 MNHEY and CDR2 SMNVEV come from the germline V gene (reference sequence). This CDR3 has 14 amino acids. CDR3 protein: CASSRGDSTDTQYF. In DNA form, the CDR3 reads TGTGCCAGCAGCAGGGGGGATAGCACAGATACGCAGTATTTT.

V usage is TRBV6-1 and J usage is TRBJ1-5; 7 bases fit TRBD1. The CDR3 totals 15 residues. V was clipped by 6 bases and J by 6 bases; unmatched bases: 11. The V gene's germline CDR1 is MNHNS and CDR2 SASEGT. DNA for the CDR3: TGTGCCAGCAGCTCTACAGGGGAAGGGGGTCAGCCCCAGCATTTT. It translates to CASSSTGEGGQPQHF.

The chain couples TRBV6-5 to TRBJ1-5, with unresolved D. V lost 6 bases and J 9 bases, leaving 9 bases between the germline ends. Germline V CDR1 and CDR2: MNHEY, SVGAGI. The CDR3 totals 11 residues. DNA of the CDR3: TGTGCCAGCAGAGCGGACGGGCCCCAGCATTTT. Translating it yields CASRADGPQHF.

The chain joins TRBV5-1 to TRBJ2-3; possible D gene TRBD2, 5 bases. CDR3 length equals 17 residues. Looked up from germline, CDR1 is SGHRS and CDR2 is YFSETQ. The V gene lost 4 bases and the J gene lost 1 base, with 19 bases spanning the gap. The chain's CDR3 is CASSTTALVSGTDTQYF. CDR3 coding DNA: TGCGCCAGCAGCACCACCGCCCTCGTTAGCGGCACAGATACGCAGTATTTT.

The chain joins TRBV7-9 to TRBJ1-6; D might be TRBD1 (6 bases). Germline CDR1 SEHNR, CDR2 FQNEAQ (reference sequence). The length of the CDR3 is 15 residues. Trimming cost V 5 bases and J 1 base, with 9 bases left between them. CDR3 sequence (DNA): TGTGCCAGCAGCCAGGGGAGATCCTATAATTCACCCCTCCACTTT. Translated: CASSQGRSYNSPLHF.

The table lists this clone with a few counts. V gene TRBV7-9 combines with J gene TRBJ2-2; D not certain. CDR1 is SEHNR, CDR2 FQNEAQ, per germline (reference sequence). The CDR3 is made up of 15 amino acids. V lost 2 bases and J 1 base, leaving 8 bases between the germline ends. CDR3 nucleotide sequence: TGTGCCAGCAGCTTATTGGCCAGGAACACCGGGGAGCTGTTTTTT. It is translated as CASSLLARNTGELFF.

To note about this clone: One end of the junction varies from germline; a read error may be responsible. This chain connects TRBV7-4 to TRBJ1-3; perhaps TRBD1 as D (6 bases). CDR1 and CDR2 (germline): SGHVT, SQSDAQ. This CDR3 is 15 amino acids long. The CDR3 DNA is TGTGCCGGCAGCTGTCCAGGGGTAGCTGGAAACACCATATATTTT. It yields the protein CAGSCPGVAGNTIYF.

This chain joins TRBV5-1 and TRBJ2-2; weak D call: TRBD2 (6 bases). From germline, CDR1 is SGHRS and CDR2 YFSETQ. This CDR3 is built from 15 residues. V lost 4 bases and J 4 bases, leaving 14 bases between the germline ends. The CDR3 loop is CASSAGPRGTGELFF. The CDR3 DNA follows: TGCGCCAGCAGCGCGGGGCCCCGGGGCACCGGGGAGCTGTTTTTT.

The chain links TRBV4-1 to TRBJ1-2; D is possibly TRBD1 (5 bases). The CDR3 extends over 16 amino acids. The V end lost 4 bases, the J end lost 5 bases, and 20 bases lay between the germline ends. Germline CDR1 is MGHRA and CDR2 is YSYEKL. The CDR3 sequence is CASSPLQARAAYGYTF. As DNA, the CDR3 is TGCGCCAGCAGCCCATTACAGGCTCGGGCCGCGTATGGCTACACCTTC.

This clone is labeled as large. This chain links TRBV19 with TRBJ2-5; 13 positions match TRBD2. With V trimmed by 3 bases and J by 5 bases, 3 bases remained unmatched. CDR3 length equals 15 residues. Germline V gene data show CDR1 as LNHDA and CDR2 as SQIVND (reference sequence). The CDR3 sequence: CASSIGLAGAETQYF. DNA for the CDR3: TGTGCCAGTAGTATCGGACTAGCGGGAGCTGAGACCCAGTACTTC.

This chain connects TRBV28 to TRBJ1-1; 10 nucleotides align to TRBD1. In germline, CDR1 is MDHEN, CDR2 SYDVKM. This CDR3 spans 20 amino acids. V shed 0 bases, J shed 3 bases, and the junction held 16 bases outside the gene matches. The CDR3 DNA is TGTGCCAGCAGTTTATGGGTTGTAACGGGGGACAGGGGATTGGACACTGAAGCTTTCTTT. Protein: CASSLWVVTGDRGLDTEAFF.

This chain uses TRBV2 with TRBJ2-3, with TRBD2 identical over 10 bases. The CDR3 runs 16 residues. The V gene end was trimmed by 5 bases and the J gene end by 5 bases; junction bases not matched to a gene: 10. Germline V gene data show CDR1 as SNHLY and CDR2 as FYNNEI. The CDR3, as DNA: TGTGCCAGCAGTAGGGGGCTAGCGGGAGAAGGAGATACGCAGTATTTT. Protein sequence: CASSRGLAGEGDTQYF.

This clone was seen a single time. The gene calls are TRBV27 and TRBJ1-1; 9 nucleotides align to TRBD1. Germline values: CDR1 MNHEY, CDR2 SMNVEV (reference sequence). This CDR3 has 16 residues. J gave up 5 bases and V 5 bases, and 12 bases lay outside the gene matches. The CDR3, as DNA: TGTGCCAGCAGTCCATACGACGGGACAGGGCTGACTGAAGCTTTCTTT. Protein: CASSPYDGTGLTEAFF.

CDR3: CASSLAGFDSGANVLTF. The CDR3 DNA reads TGTGCCAGTAGTTTAGCAGGGTTCGACTCTGGGGCCAACGTCCTGACTTTC. The rearrangement links TRBV19 to TRBJ2-6, with D maybe TRBD1 (5 bases). Trimming stripped 5 bases from V and 0 bases from J, with 14 bases between. The CDR3 is 17 amino acids. Looked up from germline, CDR1 is LNHDA and CDR2 is SQIVND (reference sequence).